This T cell receptor (beta chain) was sequenced for a study of blood T cell repertoires in COVID-19. The overall study: From the United States, Italy and Spain came samples of acute and convalescent COVID-19. Sources were T cells, B-cell-depleted T cells, or PBMCs; the material itself was cDNA or gDNA.

CDR1 and CDR2 (germline): MDHEN, SYDVKM. J gave up 3 bases and V 6 bases, and 8 bases lay outside the gene matches. CDR3 size: 15 residues. Per the original data handling: The authors estimated nucleated cell counts from reference gene primer amplification. The protocol was immunoSEQ multiplex PCR, while the TCRdb copy is restricted to in-frame clones and leaves out a portion. The V and J calls and clone size are taken from that table; D and trimming were inferred from the DNA. The sample has about 140,000 clones, 88% seen once. Sequencing used peripheral blood. This TCR came from a woman in her 50s with acute or convalescent COVID-19. The chain couples TRBV28 to TRBJ1-2; 9 bases fit TRBD1. CDR3 region: CASSHRDRADYGYTF. The CDR3 DNA reads as TGTGCCAGCAGCCACCGGGACAGGGCGGACTATGGCTACACCTTC.